This T cell receptor beta chain came from a study of glioma-infiltrating T cells after dendritic cell vaccination. On this clone itself: Other nucleotide sequences from this sample produce the same CDR3.

V was trimmed by 6 bases and J by 3 bases, leaving 15 bases between them. Germline CDR1 and CDR2: MNHNS and SASEGT. CDR3 length: 14 residues. Time point described: after dendritic cell vaccination, including at tumor progression/relapse. Selection required adequate fresh-frozen tumor tissue plus more than two years' survival data. PBMC sampling occurred before vaccination, two weeks after the third dose, and at progression. The protocol was immunoSEQ multiplex PCR, while the TCRdb copy is restricted to in-frame clones and leaves out a portion. The repertoire holds roughly 85,000 clones, with roughly 85% as singletons.

The rearrangement links TRBV6-1 to TRBJ2-7, with D uncertain. The input for sequencing was blood, taken after dendritic cell vaccination. This receptor was obtained from a human donor with glioblastoma. The CDR3 sequence is CASRTADKRYEQYF. Here the CDR3 DNA reads TGTGCCAGCAGGACTGCGGATAAGCGCTACGAGCAGTACTTC.